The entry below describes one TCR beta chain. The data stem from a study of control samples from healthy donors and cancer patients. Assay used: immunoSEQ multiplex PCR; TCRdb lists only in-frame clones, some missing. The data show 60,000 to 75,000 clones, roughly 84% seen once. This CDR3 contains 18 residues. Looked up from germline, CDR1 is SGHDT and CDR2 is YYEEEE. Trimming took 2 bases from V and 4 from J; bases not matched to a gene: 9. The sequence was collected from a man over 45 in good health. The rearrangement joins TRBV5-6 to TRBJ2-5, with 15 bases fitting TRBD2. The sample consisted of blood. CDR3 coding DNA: TGTGCCAGCAGCTTCGGGACTAGCGGGAGGAGACGGGGAGAGACCCAGTACTTC. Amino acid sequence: CASSFGTSGRRRGETQYF. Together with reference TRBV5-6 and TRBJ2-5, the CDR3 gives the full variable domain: DAGVTQSPTHLIKTRGQQVTLRCSPKSGHDTVSWYQQALGQGPQFIFQYYEEEERQRGNFPDRFSGHQFPNYSSELNVNALLLGDSALYLCASSFGTSGRRRGETQYFGPGTRLLVL.